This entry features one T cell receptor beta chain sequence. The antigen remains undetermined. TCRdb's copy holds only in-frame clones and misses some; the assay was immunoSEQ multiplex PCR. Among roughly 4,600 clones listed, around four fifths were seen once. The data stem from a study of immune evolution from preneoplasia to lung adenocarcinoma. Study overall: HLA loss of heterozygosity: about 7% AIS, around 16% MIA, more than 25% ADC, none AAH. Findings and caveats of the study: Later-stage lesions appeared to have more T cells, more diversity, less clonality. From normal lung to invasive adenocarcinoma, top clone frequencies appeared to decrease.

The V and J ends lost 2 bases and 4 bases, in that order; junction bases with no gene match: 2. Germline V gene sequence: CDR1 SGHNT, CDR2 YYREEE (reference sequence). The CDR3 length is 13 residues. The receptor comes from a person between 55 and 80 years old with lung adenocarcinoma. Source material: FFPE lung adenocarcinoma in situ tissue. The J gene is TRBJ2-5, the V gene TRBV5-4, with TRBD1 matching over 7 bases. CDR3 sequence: CASSFQGVETQYF. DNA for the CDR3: TGTGCCAGCAGCTTTCAGGGGGTAGAGACCCAGTACTTC.